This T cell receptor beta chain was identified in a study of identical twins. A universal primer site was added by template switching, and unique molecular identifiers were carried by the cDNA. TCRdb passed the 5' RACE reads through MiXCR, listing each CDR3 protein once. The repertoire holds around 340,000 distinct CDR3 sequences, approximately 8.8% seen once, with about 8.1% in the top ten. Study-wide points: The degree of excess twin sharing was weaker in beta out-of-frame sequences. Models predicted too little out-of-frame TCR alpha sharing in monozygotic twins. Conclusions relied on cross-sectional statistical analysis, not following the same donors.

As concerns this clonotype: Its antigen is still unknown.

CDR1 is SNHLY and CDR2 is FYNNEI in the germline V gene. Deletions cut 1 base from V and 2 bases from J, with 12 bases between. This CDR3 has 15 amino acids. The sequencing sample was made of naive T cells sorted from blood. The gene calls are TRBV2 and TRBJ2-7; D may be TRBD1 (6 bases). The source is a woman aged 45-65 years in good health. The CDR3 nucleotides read TGTGCCAGCAGTGAAGGTGACAGGAATCCCTACGAGCAGTACTTC. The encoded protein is CASSEGDRNPYEQYF.